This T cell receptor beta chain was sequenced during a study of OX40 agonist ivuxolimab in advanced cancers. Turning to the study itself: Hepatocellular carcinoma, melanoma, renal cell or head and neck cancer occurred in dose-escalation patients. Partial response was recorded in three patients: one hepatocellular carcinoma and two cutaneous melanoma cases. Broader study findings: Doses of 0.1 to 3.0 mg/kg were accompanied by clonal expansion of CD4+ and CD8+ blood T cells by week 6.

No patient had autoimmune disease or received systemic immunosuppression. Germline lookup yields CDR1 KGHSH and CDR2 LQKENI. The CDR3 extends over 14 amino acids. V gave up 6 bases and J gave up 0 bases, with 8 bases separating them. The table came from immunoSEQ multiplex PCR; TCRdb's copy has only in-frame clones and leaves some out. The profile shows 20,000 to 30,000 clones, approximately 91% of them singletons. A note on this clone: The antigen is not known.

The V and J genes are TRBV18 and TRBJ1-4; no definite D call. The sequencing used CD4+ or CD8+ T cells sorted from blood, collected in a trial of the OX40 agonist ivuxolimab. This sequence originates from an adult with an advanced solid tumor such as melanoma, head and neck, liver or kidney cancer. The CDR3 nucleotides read TGTGCCAGCTCTCCCCAGGCAACTAATGAAAAACTGTTTTTT. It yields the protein CASSPQATNEKLFF.